The entry below gives a single TCR beta chain sequence along with its context. This sample was included in a study of response to subunit inactivated influenza vaccine. In TCRdb, the RT-PCR reads were re-called with MiXCR into one record per CDR3 protein. The repertoire includes about 540,000 distinct CDR3 sequences, 20% to 25% of them detected once, and 2.8% sits in the top ten. The CDR3 contains 16 residues. Germline V gene sequence: CDR1 SGDLS, CDR2 YYNGEE. Trimming shortened V by 4 bases and J by 1 base, and 17 bases separated the two germline ends. These data were likewise used in another study, on T cells expressing NK-cell markers. That work states: With UMIs, 5'RACE template switching was used to make TCR beta cDNA. Restriction of sorting to alpha-beta TCR T cells was accomplished in several experiments using an anti-gamma-delta TCR antibody. CD8+ T cells in over five donors included dominant NKG2C+ clonotypes at about 1.0-8%. Also leading the CD3+CD56-NKG2C+ fraction in a handful of donors were these clonotypes. Expanded clones of NKG2C+ T cells had an unclear HCMV specificity.

The sequence derives from a man aged 45-65 years who received an inactivated influenza vaccine. The sequencing used CD4+ T cells sorted from PBMCs, collected 11 to 12 days after vaccination. V gene TRBV9 combines with J gene TRBJ2-5; D might be TRBD1 (7 bases). CDR3 residues: CASSSGGGDSQETQYF. As DNA, the CDR3 is TGTGCCAGCAGCTCAGGAGGAGGGGACAGCCAAGAGACCCAGTACTTC.